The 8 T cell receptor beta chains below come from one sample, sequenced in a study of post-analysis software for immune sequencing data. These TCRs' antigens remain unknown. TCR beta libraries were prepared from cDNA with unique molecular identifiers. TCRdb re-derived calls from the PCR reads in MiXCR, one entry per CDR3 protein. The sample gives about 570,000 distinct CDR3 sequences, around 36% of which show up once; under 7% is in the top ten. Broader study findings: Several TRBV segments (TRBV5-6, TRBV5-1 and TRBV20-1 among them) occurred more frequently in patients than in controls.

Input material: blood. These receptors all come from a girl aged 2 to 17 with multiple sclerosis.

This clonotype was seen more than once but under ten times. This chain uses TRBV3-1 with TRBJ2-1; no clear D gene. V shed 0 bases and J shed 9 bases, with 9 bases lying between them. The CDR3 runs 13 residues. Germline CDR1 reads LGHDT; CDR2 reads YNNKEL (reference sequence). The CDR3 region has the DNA TGTGCCAGCAGCCAAGAAAACCTTGGTGAGCAGTTCTTC. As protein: CASSQENLGEQFF.

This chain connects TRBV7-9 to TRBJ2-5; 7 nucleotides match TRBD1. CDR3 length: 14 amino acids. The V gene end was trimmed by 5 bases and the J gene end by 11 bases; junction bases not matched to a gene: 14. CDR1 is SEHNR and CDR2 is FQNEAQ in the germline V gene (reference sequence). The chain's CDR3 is CASSHIQGYNEQYF. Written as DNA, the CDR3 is TGTGCCAGCAGCCACATACAGGGGTACAATGAGCAGTACTTC. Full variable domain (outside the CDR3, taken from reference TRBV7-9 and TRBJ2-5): DTGVSQNPRHKITKRGQNVTFRCDPISEHNRLYWYRQTLGQGPEFLTYFQNEAQLEKSRLLSDRFSAERPKGSFSTLEIQRTEQGDSAMYLCASSHIQGYNEQYFGPGTRLLVL.

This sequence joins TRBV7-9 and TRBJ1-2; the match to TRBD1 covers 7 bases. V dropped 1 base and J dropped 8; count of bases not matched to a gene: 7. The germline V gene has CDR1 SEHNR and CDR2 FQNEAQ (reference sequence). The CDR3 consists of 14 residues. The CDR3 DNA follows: TGTGCCAGCAGCTTAGAGACACAGGGGAACGGCTACACCTTC. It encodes CASSLETQGNGYTF.

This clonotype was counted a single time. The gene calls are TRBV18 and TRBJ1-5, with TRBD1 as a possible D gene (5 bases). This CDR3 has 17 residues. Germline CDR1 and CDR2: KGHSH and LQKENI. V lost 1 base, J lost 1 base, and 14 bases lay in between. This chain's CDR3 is CASSPRSGTGSNQPQHF. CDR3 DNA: TGTGCCAGCTCACCACGGTCCGGGACGGGGAGCAATCAGCCCCAGCATTTT.

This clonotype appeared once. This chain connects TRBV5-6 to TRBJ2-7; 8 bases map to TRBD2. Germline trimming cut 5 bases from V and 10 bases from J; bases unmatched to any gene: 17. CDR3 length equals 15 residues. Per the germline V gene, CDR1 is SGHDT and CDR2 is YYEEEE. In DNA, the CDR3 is TGTGCCAGCAGATCCGGGACTAGAGAAGAAGGGATCCAGTACTTC. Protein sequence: CASRSGTREEGIQYF.

The CDR3 spells CASSYSLRGRQETQYF. Here the CDR3 DNA reads TGTGCCAGCAGTTACTCCTTGCGGGGCCGACAAGAGACCCAGTACTTC. The chain is built from TRBV6-2 or TRBV6-3 and TRBJ2-5; tentatively, D is TRBD2 (6 bases). The CDR3 is 16 residues long. From germline, CDR1 is MNHEY and CDR2 SVGEGT. Trimming took 0 bases from V and 2 from J, leaving 13 bases between them.

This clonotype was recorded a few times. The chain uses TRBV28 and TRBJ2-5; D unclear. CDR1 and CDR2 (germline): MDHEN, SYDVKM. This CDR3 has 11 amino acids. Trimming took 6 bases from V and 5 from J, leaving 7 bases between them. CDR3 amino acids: CASRKMETQYF. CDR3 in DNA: TGTGCCAGCAGGAAGATGGAGACCCAGTACTTC.

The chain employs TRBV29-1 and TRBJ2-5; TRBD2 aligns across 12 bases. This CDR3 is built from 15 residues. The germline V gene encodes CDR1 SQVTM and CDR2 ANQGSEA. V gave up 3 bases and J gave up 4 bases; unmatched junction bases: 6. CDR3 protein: CSVDPSGGALETQYF. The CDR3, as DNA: TGCAGCGTTGATCCTAGCGGGGGGGCACTAGAGACCCAGTACTTC.